The 7 T cell receptor beta chains below come from one sample, sequenced in a study of blood T cell repertoires in COVID-19. Clones were sequenced by immunoSEQ multiplex PCR, and TCRdb holds only the in-frame ones, with some missing. The table includes some 230,000 clones, about 80% detected once. The sample consisted of PBMCs or T cells enriched from blood (not recorded which). All receptors derive from a middle-aged woman with acute COVID-19.

This chain connects TRBV10-3 to TRBJ2-1, with TRBD1 matching over 9 bases. The ends lost 4 bases at V and 1 base at J; junction bases unmatched: 2. This CDR3 spans 15 amino acids. The germline V gene encodes CDR1 ENHRY and CDR2 SYGVKD. CDR3 coding DNA: TGTGCCATCAGTGCCGGGACAGGGTCCTACAATGAGCAGTTCTTC. Translating it yields CAISAGTGSYNEQFF.

This chain joins TRBV28 and TRBJ2-2; 9 bases line up with TRBD2. This CDR3 has 17 residues. V trimming: 5 bases; J trimming: 0 bases; junction bases outside the gene matches: 7. The V gene's germline CDR1 is MDHEN and CDR2 SYDVKM. The CDR3 sequence is CASSGGGGRSNTGELFF. CDR3 bases: TGTGCCAGCAGTGGCGGGGGGGGACGGTCGAACACCGGGGAGCTGTTTTTT.

The chain recombines TRBV2 with TRBJ1-5; D perhaps matches TRBD1 (6 bases). The CDR3 spans 14 residues. Germline lookup yields CDR1 SNHLY and CDR2 FYNNEI. The V end lost 6 bases, the J end lost 5 bases, and 14 bases lay between the germline ends. CDR3 in amino acids: CASRGNGGHQPQHF. In DNA form, the CDR3 reads TGTGCCAGCAGGGGCAATGGGGGCCATCAGCCCCAGCATTTT.

This sequence joins TRBV7-9 and TRBJ1-2, with a possible D match to TRBD1 (6 bases). The CDR3 runs to 12 residues. CDR1 is SEHNR and CDR2 is FQNEAQ in the germline V gene (reference sequence). Trimming stripped 5 bases from V and 5 bases from J, with 9 bases between. The CDR3 sequence is CASSPGQYGYTF. For the CDR3, the DNA is TGTGCCAGCAGCCCCGGACAGTATGGCTACACCTTC.

V is TRBV15 and J is TRBJ2-2; 7 nucleotides match TRBD1. V lost 8 bases to trimming and J lost 0 bases; unmatched junction nucleotides: 3. Germline V lookup: CDR1 LNHNV, CDR2 YYDKDF (reference sequence). This CDR3 has 14 amino acids. This chain's CDR3 is CATGTAANTGELFF. The CDR3 DNA reads TGTGCCACCGGGACAGCCGCGAACACCGGGGAGCTGTTTTTT.

V gene TRBV27 combines with J gene TRBJ1-4; a possible D gene is TRBD1 (6 bases). This CDR3 comprises 14 residues. Germline V lookup: CDR1 MNHEY, CDR2 SMNVEV (reference sequence). Trimming left V 6 bases short and J 4 bases short, with 12 bases between. The CDR3 DNA is TGTGCCAGCAGACAGGACAGCTTTAATGAAAAACTGTTTTTT. Protein: CASRQDSFNEKLFF.

The count of this clone is one. The chain combines TRBV5-4 with TRBJ2-2, with D tentatively TRBD1 (5 bases). The CDR3 contains 16 residues. Deletions cut 0 bases from V and 6 bases from J, with 15 bases between. The germline V gene encodes CDR1 SGHNT and CDR2 YYREEE (reference sequence). CDR3 residues: CASSLEQGGLAGELFF. CDR3 DNA sequence: TGTGCCAGCAGCTTGGAGCAGGGTGGATTGGCCGGGGAGCTGTTTTTT.